This TCR beta chain was found in a study of T-cell memory formation after mild COVID-19. TCRdb re-called the 5' RACE reads through MiXCR, storing one row per CDR3 protein. The data contain roughly 600,000 distinct CDR3 sequences, roughly 18% of them singletons. This CDR3 contains 14 residues. CDR1 is LNHDA, CDR2 SQIVND, per germline (reference sequence). Losses at the gene ends were 8 bases for V and 4 bases for J; bases not matched to a gene: 10. Source material: PBMCs or a T cell subset sorted from them (not recorded which). The receptor comes from an adult woman who had mild COVID-19 (a few samples of this study predate the infection). Cell type and time point are not known. The chain joins TRBV19 to TRBJ1-2; 7 positions agree with TRBD1. The CDR3 loop reads CASDGRGQSYGYTF. CDR3 sequence (DNA): TGTGCCAGTGATGGAAGGGGGCAGAGCTATGGCTACACCTTC.